The 12 T cell receptor beta chains below all came from one sample that was sequenced in a study of blood T cell repertoires in COVID-19. Method: immunoSEQ multiplex PCR; TCRdb's copy keeps in-frame clones and lacks some. The top ten clones hold 10% to 15% of a sample with approximately 120,000 clones, 80% to 90% of them seen once. What was sequenced was peripheral blood. The receptors come from a human donor in a cohort sampled during active COVID-19.

V is TRBV9 and J is TRBJ2-2; 8 positions match TRBD2. This CDR3 is 13 amino acids long. Unmatched junction bases numbered 2, after V lost 4 bases and J lost 6 bases. The germline V gene has CDR1 SGDLS and CDR2 YYNGEE. The CDR3 DNA sequence: TGTGCCAGCAGCCCCGGGGGGGCCGGGGAGCTGTTTTTT. Translating it yields CASSPGGAGELFF.

As regards this clone: This could be a read error, since a much larger clone is one nucleotide away. Additional DNA sequences in this sample encode the identical CDR3. V and J are TRBV4-1 and TRBJ2-7; tentative D call: TRBD1 (6 bases). Looked up from germline, CDR1 is MGHRA and CDR2 is YSYEKL. The CDR3 extends over 13 amino acids. V was shortened by 0 bases and J by 4 bases, with 7 bases between the two germline ends. The CDR3 here is CASSQERGYEQYF. The CDR3 DNA follows: TGCGCCAGCAGCCAAGAAAGGGGGTACGAGCAGTACTTC.

The rearrangement joins TRBV3-1 (or the pseudogene TRBV3-2) to TRBJ1-4; D remains ambiguous. With 4 bases removed from V and 8 bases from J, the gap between germline ends came to 17 bases. Per germline, CDR1 LGHDT and CDR2 YNNKEL (reference sequence). This CDR3 has 15 residues. CDR3 bases: TGTGCCAGCAGCCCCGACCCGGGAATATCCGAAAAACTGTTTTTT. It specifies CASSPDPGISEKLFF.

This clone was picked up a small number of times. This sequence joins TRBV9 and TRBJ1-3; D is uncertain. The CDR3 has 17 residues. CDR1 and CDR2 from the germline V gene are SGDLS and YYNGEE. Trimming left V 0 bases short and J 0 bases short, with 13 bases between. CDR3 residues: CASSVEIPGSSGNTIYF. The CDR3 DNA follows: TGTGCCAGCAGCGTAGAGATTCCTGGGAGCTCTGGAAACACCATATATTTT.

The chain has TRBV12-5 and TRBJ2-5; TRBD2 is a possible D gene (6 bases). Trimming took 4 bases from V and 3 from J, leaving 9 bases between them. CDR1 and CDR2 (germline): LGHNT, FRNRAP. The CDR3 consists of 13 residues. The CDR3: CASGSGVEETQYF. DNA of the CDR3: TGTGCTAGTGGTTCGGGGGTGGAAGAGACCCAGTACTTC.

The chain links TRBV5-4 to TRBJ1-6, with D hard to call. The length of the CDR3 is 14 residues. The V gene lost 0 bases and the J gene lost 5 bases, with 6 bases spanning the gap. The germline CDR1 and CDR2 sequences are SGHNT and YYREEE (reference sequence). The DNA for the CDR3 is TGTGCCAGCAGCTTGGGATACAATAATTCACCCCTCCACTTT. Translating gives CASSLGYNNSPLHF.

This chain connects TRBV27 to TRBJ1-1; 8 nucleotides align to TRBD1. CDR3 length: 15 residues. Germline V gene lookup returns CDR1 MNHEY and CDR2 SMNVEV (reference sequence). Trimming removed 4 bases from V and 4 bases from J; junction bases left unmatched: 8. DNA of the CDR3: TGTGCCAGCAGTTCACCTTTGACAGGGGCCACTGAAGCTTTCTTT. This encodes CASSSPLTGATEAFF.

The chain has TRBV27 and TRBJ2-7; D is possibly TRBD2 (5 bases). Germline V gene sequence: CDR1 MNHEY, CDR2 SMNVEV (reference sequence). V dropped 0 bases and J dropped 4 bases, with 16 bases sitting between them. This CDR3 comprises 16 residues. CDR3 residues: CASSLSRTALAYEQYF. CDR3 in DNA: TGTGCCAGCAGTTTATCTCGGACTGCGCTTGCTTACGAGCAGTACTTC.

V usage is TRBV12-5 and J usage is TRBJ1-2, with 8 bases matching TRBD1. This CDR3 contains 14 residues. Germline V lookup: CDR1 LGHNT, CDR2 FRNRAP. V gave up 5 bases and J gave up 9 bases; unmatched junction bases: 11. CDR3 residues: CASGPHPGGSSYTF. The CDR3 DNA reads as TGTGCTAGTGGTCCGCATCCAGGGGGCTCTAGCTACACCTTC.

The DNA for the CDR3 is TGTGCCAGCAGGGACAGGGTGGACTATGGCTACACCTTC. It specifies CASRDRVDYGYTF. The chain recombines TRBV6-5 with TRBJ1-2; TRBD1 aligns across 8 bases. Per the germline V gene, CDR1 is MNHEY and CDR2 is SVGAGI. The CDR3 has 13 residues. The junction had 3 bases not matched to a gene; V was cut back by 6 bases and J by 3 bases.

The chain links TRBV9 to TRBJ2-3, with a possible D match to TRBD2 (7 bases). The CDR3 is 16 residues long. V was pared by 6 bases and J by 1 base, with 18 bases between. Looked up from germline, CDR1 is SGDLS and CDR2 is YYNGEE. The CDR3 sequence is CASTSTGGGGTDTQYF. CDR3 nucleotides: TGTGCCAGCACCTCAACGGGGGGCGGGGGCACAGATACGCAGTATTTT.

The J gene is TRBJ2-1, the V gene TRBV3-1 (or the pseudogene TRBV3-2); TRBD1 might be the D (5 bases). The CDR3 loop spans 13 amino acids. V was pared by 0 bases and J by 10 bases, with 10 bases between. The V gene's germline CDR1 is LGHDT and CDR2 YNNKEL (reference sequence). This CDR3 is CASSQEGQHEQFF. Here the CDR3 DNA reads TGTGCCAGCAGCCAAGAGGGGCAACACGAGCAGTTCTTC.